The source of this T cell receptor (beta chain) is a study of blood T cell repertoires in COVID-19. Study summary: From T cells, B-cell-depleted T cells, or PBMCs came the material, which was cDNA or gDNA.

Per the original methods: Reference gene primer amplification gave estimated nucleated cell counts. TCRdb's table, derived via immunoSEQ multiplex PCR, lists solely in-frame clones and lacks some. V, J and clone size derive from that table, while D and trimming were established from the DNA sequence. The sample lists some 150,000 clones; just over 85% were seen once. A few counts support this clone. The CDR3 spans 15 residues. The V and J ends lost 3 bases and 6 bases respectively, with 15 bases between them. The germline gives CDR1 KGHSH, CDR2 LQKENI. Participants came from some 26 US areas, aged roughly 18 to 89 years. Self-reported history from a screening survey and questionnaire set each donor's cohort.

Source material: PBMCs or T cells enriched from blood (not recorded which). The clonotype originates from a man aged 50 or older who had recovered from COVID-19. The chain couples TRBV18 to TRBJ2-1, with D perhaps TRBD1 (6 bases). CDR3 protein: CASSPFTGRSNEQFF. The CDR3 nucleotides read TGTGCCAGCTCACCCTTCACAGGGCGGAGCAATGAGCAGTTCTTC.